Following are 9 T cell receptor beta chains from one sample sequenced in a study of CD8 T cells in Susac syndrome. Random hexamers were used to reverse transcribe roughly 0.5 to 1 ug of RNA. MiXCR, applied by TCRdb to the immunoSEQ multiplex PCR reads, yields one record per CDR3 protein. The data show around 110,000 distinct CDR3 sequences, just under 95% seen once. Material for sequencing was CD8+ T cells from PBMCs. Receptor source: a human donor with Susac syndrome.

In this sample, this clonotype turned up once. The chain employs TRBV9 and TRBJ2-2, with D perhaps TRBD1 or TRBD2 (6 bases each). Between the trimmed V and J ends, which lost 4 bases and 2 bases, there was a span of 15 bases. The CDR3 has 16 residues. CDR1 is SGDLS, CDR2 YYNGEE, per germline. CDR3 region: CASSPEGGDNTGELFF. The CDR3 DNA follows: TGTGCCAGCAGCCCCGAGGGGGGCGATAACACCGGGGAGCTGTTTTTT.

A single count supports this clonotype. This chain connects TRBV13 to TRBJ1-5, with D maybe TRBD1 (5 bases). The CDR3 spans 14 residues. In germline, CDR1 is PRHDT, CDR2 FYEKMQ (reference sequence). Trimming stripped 5 bases from V and 3 bases from J, with 11 bases between. This chain's CDR3 is CASSSGHDNQPQHF. The CDR3 DNA sequence: TGTGCCAGCAGCAGTGGACACGACAATCAGCCCCAGCATTTT.

The chain carries TRBV9 and TRBJ1-2; no definite D call. The germline V and J ends were trimmed by 0 bases and 6 bases, with 15 bases remaining between them. The V gene's germline CDR1 is SGDLS and CDR2 YYNGEE. This CDR3 region has 15 residues. Written as DNA, the CDR3 is TGTGCCAGCAGCGTAGGGAGCTCCGCAAGTAATGGCTACACCTTC. Translated, it gives CASSVGSSASNGYTF.

V is TRBV11-2 and J is TRBJ2-7, with TRBD2 identical over 8 bases. J gave up 4 bases and V 3 bases, and 5 bases lay outside the gene matches. This CDR3 has 14 amino acids. The germline V gene encodes CDR1 SGHAT and CDR2 FQNNGV. CDR3 sequence reads: CASSFGGGKYEQYF. CDR3 coding DNA: TGTGCCAGCAGCTTCGGCGGGGGGAAGTACGAGCAGTACTTC.

V usage is TRBV30 and J usage is TRBJ2-1; TRBD2 matches at 9 bases. With V trimmed by 0 bases and J by 10 bases, 10 bases remained unmatched. Germline loops: CDR1 GTSNPN, CDR2 SVGIG (reference sequence). The CDR3 totals 15 residues. DNA for the CDR3: TGTGCCTGGAGTGTAGTGGCGGGGGGGCCTTGGGAGCAGTTCTTC. Translation: CAWSVVAGGPWEQFF.

The rearrangement links TRBV27 to TRBJ1-5; 7 bases agree with TRBD1. Trimming at V came to 2 bases and at J to 6 bases, leaving 7 bases not matched to a gene. The CDR3 has 15 residues. CDR1 and CDR2 from the germline V gene are MNHEY and SMNVEV (reference sequence). Here the CDR3 DNA reads TGTGCCAGCAGTTTAGAGGGGGCGCGTGGTCAGCCCCAGCATTTT. Encoded protein: CASSLEGARGQPQHF.

This clonotype appeared once. Germline and junction disagree at one end, which may indicate a read error. The CDR3 nucleotides are TGTGCCACCAGCAGTACGACAGGGGCTGAAGCTCTCTTT. Translating it yields CATSSTTGAEALF. This rearrangement joins TRBV15 to TRBJ1-1; 8 nucleotides match TRBD1. The V gene's germline CDR1 is LNHNV and CDR2 YYDKDF (reference sequence). The CDR3 covers 13 residues.

V and J are TRBV7-9 and TRBJ1-3, with a possible D match to TRBD1 (5 bases). CDR1 is SEHNR and CDR2 is FQNEAQ in the germline V gene (reference sequence). Trimming pared 5 bases from V and 5 bases from J, leaving 16 bases between. CDR3 length: 15 residues. The CDR3 here is CASSILDSIRNTIYF. CDR3 coding DNA: TGTGCCAGCAGCATACTCGACAGTATTAGAAACACCATATATTTT.

The V and J genes are TRBV29-1 and TRBJ1-2; the D gene is possibly TRBD1 (6 bases). From germline, CDR1 is SQVTM and CDR2 ANQGSEA. This CDR3 contains 11 residues. The V end lost 6 bases, the J end lost 8 bases, and 13 bases lay between the germline ends. The CDR3 bases are TGCAGCGTCGATGCCCAGGGGGGCTACACCTTC. Translation gives CSVDAQGGYTF. The variable domain in full, completed from reference TRBV29-1 and TRBJ1-2, reads SAVISQKPSRDICQRGTSLTIQCQVDSQVTMMFWYRQQPGQSLTLIATANQGSEATYESGFVIDKFPISRPNLTFSTLTVSNMSPEDSSIYLCSVDAQGGYTFGSGTRLTVV.